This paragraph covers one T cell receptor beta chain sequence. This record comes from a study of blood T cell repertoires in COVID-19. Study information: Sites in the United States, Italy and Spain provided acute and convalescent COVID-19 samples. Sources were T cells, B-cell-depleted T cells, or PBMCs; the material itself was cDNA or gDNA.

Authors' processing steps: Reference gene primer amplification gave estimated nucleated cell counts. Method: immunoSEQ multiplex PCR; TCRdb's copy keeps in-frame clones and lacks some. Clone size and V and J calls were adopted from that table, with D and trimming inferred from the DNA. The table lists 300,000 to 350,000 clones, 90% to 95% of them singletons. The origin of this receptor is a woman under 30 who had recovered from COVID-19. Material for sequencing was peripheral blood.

CDR3 residues: CASGLGVGTGSNEQFF. The CDR3 DNA sequence: TGTGCTAGTGGTTTGGGGGTGGGGACAGGGAGTAATGAGCAGTTCTTC. This rearrangement joins TRBV12-5 to TRBJ2-1; 9 nucleotides agree with TRBD1. CDR1 is LGHNT, CDR2 FRNRAP, per germline. The CDR3 loop spans 16 amino acids. The trim removed 1 base at V and 7 bases at J, leaving 8 bases unmatched.